The TCR beta chain under discussion was sequenced for a study of cytomegalovirus exposure and HLA in healthy donors. General study findings and limits: Later analysis identified a missense DCLRE1C variant that was linked to TCR beta V- and J-gene trimming.

13 Jbeta primers and 60 Vbeta primers were used for the PCR. In the authors' methods: About 9.9 million shared chains were among about 80 million unique TCR beta chains counted in a later analysis. Repertoires were generated with immunoSEQ multiplex PCR, while TCRdb's copy carries only in-frame clones and drops some. V and J calls and clone size follow that table, whereas D and trimming were derived from the DNA. The table includes fewer than 200,000 clones, more than 70% detected once. This clone has only a few counts. Its antigen is not identified. All donors participated as healthy donors of bone marrow. With V trimmed by 1 base and J by 10 bases, 7 bases remained unmatched. CDR1 is GTSNPN, CDR2 SVGIG, per germline (reference sequence). The CDR3 has 13 residues.

This sequence joins TRBV30 and TRBJ1-1, with TRBD1 matching over 9 bases. Specimen: PBMCs. This TCR came from a woman aged 45-59 years in good health and CMV-seropositive. CDR3 in DNA: TGTGCCTGGAGTGGGAACAGGGGGCGTGGAGCTTTCTTT. Protein product: CAWSGNRGRGAFF.